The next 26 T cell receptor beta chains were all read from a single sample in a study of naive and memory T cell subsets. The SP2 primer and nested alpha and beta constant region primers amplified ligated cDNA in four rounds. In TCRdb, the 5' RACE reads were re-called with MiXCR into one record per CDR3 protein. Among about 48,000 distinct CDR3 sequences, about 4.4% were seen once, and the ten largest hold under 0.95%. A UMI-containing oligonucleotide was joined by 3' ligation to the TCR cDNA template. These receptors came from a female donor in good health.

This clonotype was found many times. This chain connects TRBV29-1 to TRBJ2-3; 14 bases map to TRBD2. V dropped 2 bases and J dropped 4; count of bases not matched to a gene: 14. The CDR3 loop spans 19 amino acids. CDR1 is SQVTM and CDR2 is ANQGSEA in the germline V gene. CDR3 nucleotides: TGCAGCGTTGAATCCTCGCCAGGGACTAGCGGGAGTTTGGCAGATACGCAGTATTTT. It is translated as CSVESSPGTSGSLADTQYF.

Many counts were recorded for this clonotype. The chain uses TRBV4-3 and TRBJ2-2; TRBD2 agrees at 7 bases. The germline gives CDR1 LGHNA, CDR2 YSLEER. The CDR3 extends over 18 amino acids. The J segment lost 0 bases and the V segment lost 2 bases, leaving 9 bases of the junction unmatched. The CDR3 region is CASSQSRGGRANTGELFF. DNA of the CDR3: TGCGCCAGCAGCCAAAGCCGGGGCGGGAGAGCGAACACCGGGGAGCTGTTTTTT.

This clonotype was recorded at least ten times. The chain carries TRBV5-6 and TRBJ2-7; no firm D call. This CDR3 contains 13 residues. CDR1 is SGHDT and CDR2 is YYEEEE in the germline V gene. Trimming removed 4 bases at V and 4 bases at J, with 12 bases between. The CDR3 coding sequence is TGTGCCAGCAGCCCCGGTGATGAATACGAGCAGTACTTC. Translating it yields CASSPGDEYEQYF.

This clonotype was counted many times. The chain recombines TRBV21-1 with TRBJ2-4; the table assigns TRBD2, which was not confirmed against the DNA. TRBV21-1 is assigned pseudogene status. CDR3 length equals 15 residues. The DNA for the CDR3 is TGTGCCAGCAGCAAATGGCGGGAGGGCAAAAACATTCAGTACTTC. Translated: CASSKWREGKNIQYF.

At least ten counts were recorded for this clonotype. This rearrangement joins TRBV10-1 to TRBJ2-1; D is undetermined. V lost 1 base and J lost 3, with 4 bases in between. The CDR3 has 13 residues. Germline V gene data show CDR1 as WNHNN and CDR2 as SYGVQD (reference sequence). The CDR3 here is CASSELNYNEQFF. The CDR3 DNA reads TGCGCCAGCAGTGAGTTGAACTACAATGAGCAGTTCTTC.

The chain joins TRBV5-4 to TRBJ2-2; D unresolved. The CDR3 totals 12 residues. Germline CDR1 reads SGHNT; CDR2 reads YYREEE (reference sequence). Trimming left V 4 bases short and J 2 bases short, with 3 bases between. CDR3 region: CASSRNTGELFF. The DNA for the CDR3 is TGTGCCAGCAGCCGAAACACCGGGGAGCTGTTTTTT.

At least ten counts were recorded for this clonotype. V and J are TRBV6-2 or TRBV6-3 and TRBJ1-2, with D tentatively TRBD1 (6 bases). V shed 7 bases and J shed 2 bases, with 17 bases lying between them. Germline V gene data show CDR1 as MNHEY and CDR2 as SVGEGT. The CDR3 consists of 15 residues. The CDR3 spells CASTQPRGANYGYTF. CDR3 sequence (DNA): TGTGCCAGCACCCAGCCGAGGGGGGCAAACTATGGCTACACCTTC.

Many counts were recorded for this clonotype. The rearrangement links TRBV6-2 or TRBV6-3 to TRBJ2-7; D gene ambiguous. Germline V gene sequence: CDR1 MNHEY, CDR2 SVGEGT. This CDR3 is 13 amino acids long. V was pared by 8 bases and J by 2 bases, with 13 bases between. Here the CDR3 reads CASSERRAYEQYF. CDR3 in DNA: TGTGCCAGCTCTGAGCGCCGGGCCTACGAGCAGTACTTC.

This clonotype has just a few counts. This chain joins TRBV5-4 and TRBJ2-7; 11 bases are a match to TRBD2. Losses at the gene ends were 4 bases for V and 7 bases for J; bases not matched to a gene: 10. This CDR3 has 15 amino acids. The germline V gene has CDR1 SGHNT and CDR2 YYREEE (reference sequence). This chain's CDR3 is CASSAGTSGPPEQYF. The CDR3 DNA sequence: TGTGCCAGCAGCGCGGGGACTAGCGGTCCCCCAGAGCAGTACTTC.

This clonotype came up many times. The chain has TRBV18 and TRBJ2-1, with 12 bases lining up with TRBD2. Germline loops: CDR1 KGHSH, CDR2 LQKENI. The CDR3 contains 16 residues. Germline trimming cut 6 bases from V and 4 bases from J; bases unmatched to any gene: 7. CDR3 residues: CASSQLAGGSYNEQFF. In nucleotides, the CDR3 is TGTGCCAGCTCTCAACTAGCGGGAGGTAGTTACAATGAGCAGTTCTTC.

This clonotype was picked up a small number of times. The CDR3 here is CASSSPGLAGGRDEQYF. CDR3 DNA: TGTGCCAGCAGCTCTCCGGGACTAGCGGGAGGGCGCGACGAGCAGTACTTC. The genes are TRBV5-4 and TRBJ2-7; TRBD2 matches at 16 bases. Germline CDR1 is SGHNT and CDR2 is YYREEE (reference sequence). The CDR3 extends over 17 amino acids. The ends lost 3 bases at V and 5 bases at J; junction bases unmatched: 8.

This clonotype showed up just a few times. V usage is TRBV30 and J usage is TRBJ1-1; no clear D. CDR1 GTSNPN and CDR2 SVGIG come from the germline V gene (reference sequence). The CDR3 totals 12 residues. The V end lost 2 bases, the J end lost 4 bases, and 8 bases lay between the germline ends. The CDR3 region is CAWSSDPTEAFF. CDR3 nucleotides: TGTGCCTGGAGTAGTGACCCCACTGAAGCTTTCTTT. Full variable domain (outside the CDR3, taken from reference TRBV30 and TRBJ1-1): SQTIHQWPATLVQPVGSPLSLECTVEGTSNPNLYWYRQAAGRGLQLLFYSVGIGQISSEVPQNLSASRPQDRQFILSSKKLLLSDSGFYLCAWSSDPTEAFFGQGTRLTVV.

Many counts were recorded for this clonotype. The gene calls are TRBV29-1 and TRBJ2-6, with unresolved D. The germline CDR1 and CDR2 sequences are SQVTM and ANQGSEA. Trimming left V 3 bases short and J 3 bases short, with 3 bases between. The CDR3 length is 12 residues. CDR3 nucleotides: TGCAGCGTTGAGATTGGGGCCAACGTCCTGACTTTC. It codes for CSVEIGANVLTF. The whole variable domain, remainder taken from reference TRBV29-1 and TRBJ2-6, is SAVISQKPSRDICQRGTSLTIQCQVDSQVTMMFWYRQQPGQSLTLIATANQGSEATYESGFVIDKFPISRPNLTFSTLTVSNMSPEDSSIYLCSVEIGANVLTFGAGSRLTVL.

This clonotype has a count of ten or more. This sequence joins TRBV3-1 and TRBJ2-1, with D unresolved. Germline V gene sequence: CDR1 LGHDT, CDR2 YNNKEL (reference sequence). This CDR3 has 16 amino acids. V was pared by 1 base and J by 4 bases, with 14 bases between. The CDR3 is CASSQVARVGYNEQFF. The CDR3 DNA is TGTGCCAGCAGCCAAGTTGCTCGGGTAGGATACAATGAGCAGTTCTTC.

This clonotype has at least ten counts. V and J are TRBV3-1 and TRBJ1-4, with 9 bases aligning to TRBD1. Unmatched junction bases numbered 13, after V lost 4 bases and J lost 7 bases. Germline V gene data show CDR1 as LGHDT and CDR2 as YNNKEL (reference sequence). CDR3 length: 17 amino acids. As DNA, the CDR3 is TGTGCCAGCAGCCGCGGACAGGGGCCACCGGGGAGTGAAAAACTGTTTTTT. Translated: CASSRGQGPPGSEKLFF.

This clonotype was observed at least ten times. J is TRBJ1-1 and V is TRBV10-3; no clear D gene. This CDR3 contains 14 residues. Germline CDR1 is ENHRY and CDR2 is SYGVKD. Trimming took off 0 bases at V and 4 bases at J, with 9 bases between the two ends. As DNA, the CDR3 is TGTGCCATCAGTGAGTCGACGGGTGGCACTGAAGCTTTCTTT. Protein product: CAISESTGGTEAFF.

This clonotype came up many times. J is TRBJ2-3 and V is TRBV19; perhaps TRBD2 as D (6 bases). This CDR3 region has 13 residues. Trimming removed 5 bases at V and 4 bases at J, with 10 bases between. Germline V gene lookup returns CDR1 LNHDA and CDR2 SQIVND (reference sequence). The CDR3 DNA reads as TGTGCCAGTAGTCCCGGGAGCCCAGATACGCAGTATTTT. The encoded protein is CASSPGSPDTQYF.

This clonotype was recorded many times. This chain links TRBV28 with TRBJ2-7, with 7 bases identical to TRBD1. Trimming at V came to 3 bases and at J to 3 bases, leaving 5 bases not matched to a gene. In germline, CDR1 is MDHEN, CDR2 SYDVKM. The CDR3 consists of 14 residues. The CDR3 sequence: CASSLIRQGYEQYF. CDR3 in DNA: TGTGCCAGCAGTTTGATCCGACAGGGCTACGAGCAGTACTTC.

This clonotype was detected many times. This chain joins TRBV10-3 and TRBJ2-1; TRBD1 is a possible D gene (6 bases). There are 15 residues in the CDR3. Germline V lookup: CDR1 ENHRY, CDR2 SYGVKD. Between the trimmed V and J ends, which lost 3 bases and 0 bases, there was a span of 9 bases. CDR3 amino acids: CAISERTVSYNEQFF. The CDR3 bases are TGTGCCATCAGTGAACGGACAGTCTCCTACAATGAGCAGTTCTTC.

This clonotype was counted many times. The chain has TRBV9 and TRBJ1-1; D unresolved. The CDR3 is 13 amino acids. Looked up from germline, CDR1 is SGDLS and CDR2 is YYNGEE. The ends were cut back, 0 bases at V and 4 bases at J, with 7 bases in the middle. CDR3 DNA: TGTGCCAGCAGCGTAGCTATGAGCACTGAAGCTTTCTTT. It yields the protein CASSVAMSTEAFF.

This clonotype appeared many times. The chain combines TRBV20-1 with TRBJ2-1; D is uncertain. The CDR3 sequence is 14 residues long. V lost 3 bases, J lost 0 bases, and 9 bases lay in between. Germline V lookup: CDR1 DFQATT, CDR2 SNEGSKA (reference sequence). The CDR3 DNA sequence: TGCAGTGCTAGCGGGTCGAGCTCCTACAATGAGCAGTTCTTC. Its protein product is CSASGSSSYNEQFF.

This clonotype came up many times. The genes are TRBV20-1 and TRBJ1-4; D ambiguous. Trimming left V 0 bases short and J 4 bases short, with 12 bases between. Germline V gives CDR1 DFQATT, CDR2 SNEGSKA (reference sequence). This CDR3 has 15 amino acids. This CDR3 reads CSARDLGQNNEKLFF. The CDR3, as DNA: TGCAGTGCTAGAGATCTTGGTCAGAATAATGAAAAACTGTTTTTT.

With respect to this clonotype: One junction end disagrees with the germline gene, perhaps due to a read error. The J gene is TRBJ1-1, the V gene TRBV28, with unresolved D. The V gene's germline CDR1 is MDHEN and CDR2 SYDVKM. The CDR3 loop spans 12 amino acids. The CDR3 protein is CASSFPSGEGFF. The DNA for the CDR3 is TGTGCCAGCAGTTTTCCGTCCGGGGAAGGTTTCTTT.

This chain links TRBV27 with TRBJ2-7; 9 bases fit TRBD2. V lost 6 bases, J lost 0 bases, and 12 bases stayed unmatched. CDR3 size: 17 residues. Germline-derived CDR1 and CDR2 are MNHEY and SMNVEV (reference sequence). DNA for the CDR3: TGTGCCAGCAGCCCCCGACGACTAGCGGTGACCTCCTACGAGCAGTACTTC. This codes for CASSPRRLAVTSYEQYF.

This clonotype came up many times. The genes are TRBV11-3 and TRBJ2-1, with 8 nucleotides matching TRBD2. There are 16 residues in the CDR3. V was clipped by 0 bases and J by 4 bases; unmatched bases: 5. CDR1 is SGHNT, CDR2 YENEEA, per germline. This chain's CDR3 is CASSLEGLAPYNEQFF. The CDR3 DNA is TGTGCCAGCAGCTTAGAAGGACTAGCACCTTACAATGAGCAGTTCTTC.

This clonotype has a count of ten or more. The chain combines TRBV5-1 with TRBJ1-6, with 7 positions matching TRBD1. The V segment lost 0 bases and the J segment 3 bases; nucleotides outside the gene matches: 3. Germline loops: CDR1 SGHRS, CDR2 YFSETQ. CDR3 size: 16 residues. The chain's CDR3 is CASSLVGGGYNSPLHF. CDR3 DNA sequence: TGCGCCAGCAGCTTGGTAGGGGGCGGCTATAATTCACCCCTCCACTTT.